A selection of T cell receptor beta chains follows, all from one sample in a study of blood T cell repertoires in COVID-19. Only in-frame clones appear in the TCRdb table, and some are missing; sequencing was by immunoSEQ multiplex PCR. In the table there are approximately 90,000 clones, 85% of which are singletons. What was sequenced was peripheral blood. The receptors shown here come from a man aged 80 or over with acute or convalescent COVID-19. CDR3s include the opening cysteine and the closing phenylalanine or tryptophan. D genes are given only for firm matches. Some rows mark clone size as missing; the rest say once, few, many or name a class of expanded clone.

abundance: -
d_gene: TRBD1
v_gene: TRBV19
j_gene: TRBJ1-5
CDR3nt: TGTGCCAGTAGTATAATCGGAGGGGGCTTGGATCAGCCCCAGCATTTT
CDR3aa: CASSIIGGGLDQPQHF

abundance: -
d_gene: -
v_gene: TRBV7-3
j_gene: TRBJ1-1
CDR3nt: TGTGCCAGCAGCGTTGAGGGATTGAACACTGAAGCTTTCTTT
CDR3aa: CASSVEGLNTEAFF

abundance: -
d_gene: -
v_gene: TRBV27
j_gene: TRBJ1-2
CDR3nt: TGTGCCTCGGGGGGGTTTACCAACTATGGCTACACCTTC
CDR3aa: CASGGFTNYGYTF

abundance: -
d_gene: -
v_gene: TRBV29-1
j_gene: TRBJ1-1
CDR3nt: TGCAGCGTTGGCGGGGTGAACACTGAAGCTTTCTTT
CDR3aa: CSVGGVNTEAFF

abundance: -
d_gene: -
v_gene: TRBV15
j_gene: TRBJ1-5
CDR3nt: TGTGCCACCAGCACCTGGGGGGGGGCGGGGGCTCAGCCCCAGCATTTT
CDR3aa: CATSTWGGAGAQPQHF

abundance: few
d_gene: TRBD1
v_gene: TRBV7-8
j_gene: TRBJ1-5
CDR3nt: TGTGCCAGCAGCTTATCCACAGGGGGCTATCAGCCCCAGCATTTT
CDR3aa: CASSLSTGGYQPQHF

abundance: -
d_gene: -
v_gene: TRBV7-8
j_gene: TRBJ2-3
CDR3nt: TGTGCCAGCAGCAGACTCGTCGTCGTTGCAGATACGCAGTATTTT
CDR3aa: CASSRLVVVADTQYF

abundance: -
d_gene: -
v_gene: TRBV6-6
j_gene: TRBJ2-7
CDR3nt: TGTGCCAGCAGTTCCGCCCGGGAGCAGGCCTACGAGCAGTACTTC
CDR3aa: CASSSAREQAYEQYF

abundance: -
d_gene: -
v_gene: TRBV19
j_gene: TRBJ1-5
CDR3nt: TGTGCCAGTAGTATAATAAGCAGGGGCAATCAGCCCCAGCATTTT
CDR3aa: CASSIISRGNQPQHF

abundance: few
d_gene: TRBD1
v_gene: TRBV7-6
j_gene: TRBJ2-7
CDR3nt: TGTGCCAGCAGCTTGCCCCTCGGGACAGGTCTTCCCTACGAGCAGTACTTC
CDR3aa: CASSLPLGTGLPYEQYF

abundance: -
d_gene: -
v_gene: TRBV11-2
j_gene: TRBJ1-6
CDR3nt: TGTGCCAGCAGCCCGACAGCTAATTCACCCCTCCACTTT
CDR3aa: CASSPTANSPLHF

abundance: -
d_gene: -
v_gene: TRBV6-4
j_gene: TRBJ2-2
CDR3nt: TGTGCCAGCAGTGTGGGCACCAACACCGGGGAGCTGTTTTTT
CDR3aa: CASSVGTNTGELFF

abundance: -
d_gene: -
v_gene: TRBV19
j_gene: TRBJ2-5
CDR3nt: TGTGCCAGTAGTTTTACAGCGGTCTTGGGGACCCAGTACTTC
CDR3aa: CASSFTAVLGTQYF

abundance: -
d_gene: -
v_gene: TRBV29-1
j_gene: TRBJ2-4
CDR3nt: TGCAGCGTTGAAGTTCCGGGTACCAAAAACATTCAGTACTTC
CDR3aa: CSVEVPGTKNIQYF

abundance: -
d_gene: TRBD1
v_gene: TRBV7-2
j_gene: TRBJ1-6
CDR3nt: TGTGCCAGCAGCTGGACAGGGAATAATTCACCCCTCCACTTT
CDR3aa: CASSWTGNNSPLHF

abundance: -
d_gene: -
v_gene: TRBV5-1
j_gene: TRBJ2-7
CDR3nt: TGCGCCAGCAGCTTGGTCGGAGGGTCCTACGAGCAGTACTTC
CDR3aa: CASSLVGGSYEQYF

abundance: -
d_gene: TRBD1
v_gene: TRBV6-1
j_gene: TRBJ2-7
CDR3nt: TGTGCCAGCAGTAACCTGGGACAGGGTTCCGGCGAGCAGTACTTC
CDR3aa: CASSNLGQGSGEQYF

abundance: once
d_gene: -
v_gene: TRBV30
j_gene: TRBJ1-5
CDR3nt: TGTGCCTGGAGAGGGGTGGGGTCGGCTCAGCCCCAGCATTTT
CDR3aa: CAWRGVGSAQPQHF

abundance: -
d_gene: -
v_gene: TRBV4-3
j_gene: TRBJ1-6
CDR3nt: TGCGCCAGCAGCCAAGTCCTTAATTCACCCCTCCACTTT
CDR3aa: CASSQVLNSPLHF

abundance: -
d_gene: -
v_gene: TRBV19
j_gene: TRBJ2-3
CDR3nt: TGTGCCAGTAGGAACCCCAGAAGCACAGATACGCAGTATTTT
CDR3aa: CASRNPRSTDTQYF

abundance: -
d_gene: TRBD2
v_gene: TRBV28
j_gene: TRBJ2-1
CDR3nt: TGTGCCAGCAGCCCCGGGACTAGCGGTAATGATGAGCAGTTCTTC
CDR3aa: CASSPGTSGNDEQFF

abundance: -
d_gene: -
v_gene: TRBV24-1
j_gene: TRBJ1-1
CDR3nt: TGTGCCACCCGCTTCAGGGGGAACACTGAAGCTTTCTTT
CDR3aa: CATRFRGNTEAFF

abundance: -
d_gene: TRBD2
v_gene: TRBV7-9
j_gene: TRBJ2-1
CDR3nt: TGTGCCAGCAGCAAGGGACTAGCGGGAGCGTTTGAGCAGTTCTTC
CDR3aa: CASSKGLAGAFEQFF

abundance: -
d_gene: TRBD1
v_gene: TRBV4-3
j_gene: TRBJ2-3
CDR3nt: TGCGCCAGCAGCCTAATGACAGGGGGAGATACGCAGTATTTT
CDR3aa: CASSLMTGGDTQYF

abundance: -
d_gene: TRBD2
v_gene: TRBV7-8
j_gene: TRBJ2-3
CDR3nt: TGTGCCAGCAGCGCCCGACTAGCGGGATTGTGGGGTTCAAGCACAGATACGCAGTATTTT
CDR3aa: CASSARLAGLWGSSTDTQYF